These 25 T cell receptor beta chains came from one sample sequenced in a study of blood T cell repertoires in COVID-19. Sequenced by immunoSEQ multiplex PCR; TCRdb stores in-frame clones only, minus some. Of approximately 390,000 clones in the sample, 88% were seen once. Sequenced sample: PBMCs or T cells enriched from blood (not recorded which). These receptors all stem from a woman aged 40 to 50 with acute COVID-19.

V and J are TRBV29-1 and TRBJ2-3; D not certain. This CDR3 has 13 residues. Trimming took 8 bases from V and 1 from J, leaving 13 bases between them. Germline CDR1 is SQVTM and CDR2 is ANQGSEA. The CDR3 bases are TGCAGCACCTCCGGAGAGGGCACAGATACGCAGTATTTT. Translating it yields CSTSGEGTDTQYF.

This rearrangement joins TRBV18 to TRBJ2-1; TRBD2 aligns across 8 bases. The CDR3 runs 15 residues. Per the germline V gene, CDR1 is KGHSH and CDR2 is LQKENI. V shed 3 bases, J shed 4 bases, and the junction held 5 bases outside the gene matches. CDR3 in DNA: TGTGCCAGCTCACCCACACTAGCGGATTACAATGAGCAGTTCTTC. Its translation: CASSPTLADYNEQFF.

This clone came up once. The chain joins TRBV19 to TRBJ1-2; D unresolved. Germline V gene lookup returns CDR1 LNHDA and CDR2 SQIVND (reference sequence). Trimming stripped 1 base from V and 4 bases from J, with 10 bases between. This CDR3 spans 14 amino acids. The DNA for the CDR3 is TGTGCCAGTAGTATAGGCGGGCAGGTCTATGGCTACACCTTC. It is translated as CASSIGGQVYGYTF.

The V and J genes are TRBV5-1 and TRBJ2-1; a weak D match, TRBD2 (6 bases). Germline CDR1 is SGHRS and CDR2 is YFSETQ. CDR3 size: 16 residues. Trimming pared 1 base from V and 6 bases from J, leaving 17 bases between. The CDR3 region has the DNA TGCGCCAGCAGCTTGATGATCTCAGGGAGGAGCAATGAGCAGTTCTTC. Its protein is CASSLMISGRSNEQFF.

The gene calls are TRBV19 and TRBJ2-1, with a possible D match to TRBD1 (7 bases). CDR3 length: 18 residues. CDR1 is LNHDA, CDR2 SQIVND, per germline (reference sequence). Trimming took off 4 bases at V and 5 bases at J, with 24 bases between the two ends. As DNA, the CDR3 is TGTGCCAGTAGTACAGGGGGGTCCGCGGGCAGAGAAAACAATGAGCAGTTCTTC. Translated: CASSTGGSAGRENNEQFF.

The chain uses TRBV29-1 and TRBJ2-3, with D possibly being TRBD2 (6 bases). In germline, CDR1 is SQVTM, CDR2 ANQGSEA. Trimming shortened V by 6 bases and J by 3 bases, and 16 bases separated the two germline ends. The CDR3 totals 14 residues. CDR3 region: CSVAVGRGTDTQYF. The CDR3 bases are TGCAGCGTCGCCGTGGGGCGGGGAACAGATACGCAGTATTTT.

This clone came up once. The chain joins TRBV5-1 to TRBJ2-5; D unclear. With 2 bases removed from V and 1 base from J, the gap between germline ends came to 12 bases. The CDR3 loop spans 15 amino acids. Germline V gene lookup returns CDR1 SGHRS and CDR2 YFSETQ. The CDR3 here is CASSLSSASQETQYF. CDR3 DNA: TGCGCCAGCAGCTTATCGTCTGCGTCCCAAGAGACCCAGTACTTC.

The table lists this clone with a count of one. The rearrangement links TRBV2 to TRBJ2-1, with D possibly TRBD2 on 5 matching bases. The CDR3 runs 13 residues. Per the germline V gene, CDR1 is SNHLY and CDR2 is FYNNEI. The germline V and J ends were trimmed by 7 bases and 9 bases, with 16 bases remaining between them. The CDR3 loop is CASNRGDPIEQFF. CDR3 nucleotides: TGTGCCAGCAACCGGGGTGACCCCATTGAGCAGTTCTTC. Based on the CDR3 plus reference TRBV2 and TRBJ2-1, the full variable domain is EPEVTQTPSHQVTQMGQEVILRCVPISNHLYFYWYRQILGQKVEFLVSFYNNEISEKSEIFDDQFSVERPDGSNFTLKIRSTKLEDSAMYFCASNRGDPIEQFFGPGTRLTVL.

The chain carries TRBV6-5 and TRBJ2-2, with D possibly being TRBD1 (6 bases). V was cut by 6 bases and J by 6 bases, with 14 bases left in between. The CDR3 is made up of 14 amino acids. The germline gives CDR1 MNHEY, CDR2 SVGAGI. This chain's CDR3 is CASSLQGWAGELFF. The CDR3 region has the DNA TGTGCCAGCAGCCTACAGGGATGGGCCGGGGAGCTGTTTTTT.

The genes are TRBV5-6 and TRBJ2-3, with TRBD1 matching over 7 bases. The trim removed 4 bases at V and 2 bases at J, leaving 10 bases unmatched. The germline CDR1 and CDR2 sequences are SGHDT and YYEEEE. The CDR3 spans 16 residues. CDR3 residues: CASSPGQTGPTDTQYF. DNA of the CDR3: TGTGCCAGCAGCCCGGGACAGACGGGCCCCACAGATACGCAGTATTTT. The whole variable domain, filled in from reference TRBV5-6 and TRBJ2-3, reads DAGVTQSPTHLIKTRGQQVTLRCSPKSGHDTVSWYQQALGQGPQFIFQYYEEEERQRGNFPDRFSGHQFPNYSSELNVNALLLGDSALYLCASSPGQTGPTDTQYFGPGTRLTVL.

The genes are TRBV18 and TRBJ1-1; tentative D call: TRBD1 (6 bases). CDR3 length: 14 amino acids. The germline V gene has CDR1 KGHSH and CDR2 LQKENI. Trimming stripped 6 bases from V and 1 base from J, with 12 bases between. The CDR3 here is CASSESRGNTEAFF. CDR3 sequence (DNA): TGTGCCAGCTCGGAAAGCAGGGGGAACACTGAAGCTTTCTTT.

The chain combines TRBV19 with TRBJ1-5; tentative D call: TRBD1 (6 bases). The germline V gene has CDR1 LNHDA and CDR2 SQIVND (reference sequence). V gave up 6 bases and J gave up 5 bases, with 14 bases separating them. The CDR3 is made up of 14 amino acids. The CDR3 DNA reads TGTGCCAGTAGCACGACAGGACTGTATCAGCCCCAGCATTTT. Amino acid sequence: CASSTTGLYQPQHF.

The chain uses TRBV5-8 and TRBJ2-5, with TRBD2 matching 8 bases. V was pared by 0 bases and J by 1 base, with 5 bases of the junction left unmatched. Germline V gene data show CDR1 as SGHTS and CDR2 as YDEGEE. This CDR3 is built from 16 residues. CDR3 DNA sequence: TGTGCCAGCAGCTTGGGGAGCGGGGGACGCCAAGAGACCCAGTACTTC. Its protein product is CASSLGSGGRQETQYF.

The chain combines TRBV2 with TRBJ2-3; TRBD2 matches at 9 bases. Per germline, CDR1 SNHLY and CDR2 FYNNEI. Trimming removed 4 bases from V and 2 bases from J; junction bases left unmatched: 7. This CDR3 spans 16 amino acids. CDR3 DNA: TGTGCCAGCAGTGGATCGACTAGCGGATACACAGATACGCAGTATTTT. Translated: CASSGSTSGYTDTQYF.

This chain connects TRBV29-1 to TRBJ1-1; no definite D call. Trimming removed 7 bases from V and 2 bases from J, with 8 bases in between. The length of the CDR3 is 11 residues. Per germline, CDR1 SQVTM and CDR2 ANQGSEA. CDR3 region: CSASPNTEAFF. The CDR3, as DNA: TGCAGCGCGTCTCCCAACACTGAAGCTTTCTTT.

The chain recombines TRBV30 with TRBJ2-5; 10 nucleotides align to TRBD2. Unmatched junction bases numbered 4, after V lost 2 bases and J lost 1 base. Germline V gives CDR1 GTSNPN, CDR2 SVGIG (reference sequence). The CDR3 contains 15 residues. As DNA, the CDR3 is TGTGCCTGGAGTAGGACTAGCGGCCCCCAAGAGACCCAGTACTTC. The encoded protein is CAWSRTSGPQETQYF. Filled out from reference TRBV30 and TRBJ2-5, the complete variable domain reads SQTIHQWPATLVQPVGSPLSLECTVEGTSNPNLYWYRQAAGRGLQLLFYSVGIGQISSEVPQNLSASRPQDRQFILSSKKLLLSDSGFYLCAWSRTSGPQETQYFGPGTRLLVL.

The CDR3 is CAWTPDRGTYEQYF. The CDR3 DNA follows: TGTGCCTGGACACCAGACAGGGGGACCTACGAGCAGTACTTC. This chain links TRBV30 with TRBJ2-7; 9 positions match TRBD1. In germline, CDR1 is GTSNPN, CDR2 SVGIG (reference sequence). J lost 2 bases, V lost 4 bases, and 6 bases had no gene match. The CDR3 is 14 amino acids.

J is TRBJ1-5 and V is TRBV6-1; D is unclear. Between the trimmed V and J ends, which lost 4 bases and 2 bases, there was a span of 15 bases. The CDR3 loop spans 16 amino acids. Per the germline V gene, CDR1 is MNHNS and CDR2 is SASEGT. CDR3 sequence (DNA): TGTGCCAGCAGTGTTTCAGCGACGGGAGGCAATCAGCCCCAGCATTTT. Amino acids: CASSVSATGGNQPQHF.

The chain couples TRBV5-1 to TRBJ2-5; a possible D gene is TRBD2 (5 bases). The CDR3 extends over 14 amino acids. Trimming took off 0 bases at V and 5 bases at J, with 11 bases between the two ends. Germline V gives CDR1 SGHRS, CDR2 YFSETQ. The CDR3 bases are TGCGCCAGCAGCTTGGGGCAGCCGGGGGAGACCCAGTACTTC. Amino acid sequence: CASSLGQPGETQYF.

The CDR3 DNA is TGTGCCTGGAGTGGACTGAATAATTCACCCCTCCACTTT. This sequence encodes CAWSGLNNSPLHF. The chain combines TRBV30 with TRBJ1-6; D gene ambiguous. Between the trimmed V and J ends, which lost 1 base and 5 bases, there was a span of 6 bases. This CDR3 contains 13 residues. CDR1 is GTSNPN, CDR2 SVGIG, per germline (reference sequence).

This chain uses TRBV7-6 with TRBJ2-3; 7 bases align to TRBD2. CDR1 and CDR2 from the germline V gene are SGHVS and FNYEAQ. The CDR3 is made up of 17 amino acids. The V gene end was trimmed by 5 bases and the J gene end by 5 bases; junction bases not matched to a gene: 16. The CDR3 DNA is TGTGCCAGCAGCGTACTCGGGGAAGCGGGACTGCGAGATACGCAGTATTTT. Translation: CASSVLGEAGLRDTQYF.

This chain joins TRBV11-2 and TRBJ1-4, with 7 bases that match TRBD1. After removal of 4 bases from V and 7 bases from J, the junction contained 6 bases not matched to a gene. Germline-derived CDR1 and CDR2 are SGHAT and FQNNGV. The CDR3 length is 14 residues. The CDR3 here is CASSSTGISEKLFF. The CDR3 region has the DNA TGTGCCAGCAGCTCGACAGGGATAAGTGAAAAACTGTTTTTT.

This chain uses TRBV2 with TRBJ1-2, with a tentative D call TRBD1 (6 bases). This CDR3 has 12 residues. V was shortened by 6 bases and J by 8 bases, with 13 bases between the two germline ends. The germline gives CDR1 SNHLY, CDR2 FYNNEI. The CDR3, as DNA: TGTGCCAGCAGGGGAGGGGGGTACGGCTACACCTTC. It translates to CASRGGGYGYTF.

This rearrangement joins TRBV5-1 to TRBJ2-7; TRBD1 agrees at 8 bases. Germline trimming cut 0 bases from V and 3 bases from J; bases unmatched to any gene: 8. The CDR3 runs 16 residues. The germline gives CDR1 SGHRS, CDR2 YFSETQ. CDR3 DNA: TGCGCCAGCAGCTTGGGGGGTGGGACAGGCAACTACGAGCAGTACTTC. This sequence encodes CASSLGGGTGNYEQYF. The whole variable domain, remainder taken from reference TRBV5-1 and TRBJ2-7, is KAGVTQTPRYLIKTRGQQVTLSCSPISGHRSVSWYQQTPGQGLQFLFEYFSETQRNKGNFPGRFSGRQFSNSRSEMNVSTLELGDSALYLCASSLGGGTGNYEQYFGPGTRLTVT.

V and J are TRBV18 and TRBJ2-5; TRBD1 aligns across 7 bases. Germline-derived CDR1 and CDR2 are KGHSH and LQKENI. With 3 bases clipped from V and 10 bases from J, the junction kept 14 bases outside the gene matches. The CDR3 is made up of 15 amino acids. The CDR3 DNA is TGTGCCAGCTCACCTCAGGGGGACGTTAGCAGGGGCCAGTACTTC. Translated, it gives CASSPQGDVSRGQYF. Using reference TRBV18 and TRBJ2-5 for the parts outside the CDR3, the full variable domain is NAGVMQNPRHLVRRRGQEARLRCSPMKGHSHVYWYRQLPEEGLKFMVYLQKENIIDESGMPKERFSAEFPKEGPSILRIQQVVRGDSAAYFCASSPQGDVSRGQYFGPGTRLLVL.